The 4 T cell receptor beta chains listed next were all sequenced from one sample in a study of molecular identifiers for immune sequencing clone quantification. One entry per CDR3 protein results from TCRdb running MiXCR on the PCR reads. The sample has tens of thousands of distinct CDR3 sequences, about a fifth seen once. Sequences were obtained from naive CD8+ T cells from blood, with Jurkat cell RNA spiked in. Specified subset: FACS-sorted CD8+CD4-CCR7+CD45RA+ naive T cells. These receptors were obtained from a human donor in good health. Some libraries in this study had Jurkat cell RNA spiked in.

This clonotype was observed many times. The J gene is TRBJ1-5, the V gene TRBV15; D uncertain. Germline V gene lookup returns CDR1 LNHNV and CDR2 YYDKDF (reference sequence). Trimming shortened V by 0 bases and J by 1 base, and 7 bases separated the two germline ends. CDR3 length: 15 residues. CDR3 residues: CATSRDSVSNQPQHF. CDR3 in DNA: TGTGCCACCAGCAGAGACAGTGTGAGCAATCAGCCCCAGCATTTT.

CDR3 DNA: TGTGCCAGCAGTTACTCGGTCAGGGAAAGCACAGATACGCAGTATTTT. It specifies CASSYSVRESTDTQYF. This chain connects TRBV6-2 or TRBV6-3 to TRBJ2-3, with D possibly TRBD1 on 5 matching bases. Per the germline V gene, CDR1 is MNHEY and CDR2 is SVGEGT. The CDR3 loop spans 16 amino acids. Trimming removed 0 bases at V and 0 bases at J, with 10 bases between.

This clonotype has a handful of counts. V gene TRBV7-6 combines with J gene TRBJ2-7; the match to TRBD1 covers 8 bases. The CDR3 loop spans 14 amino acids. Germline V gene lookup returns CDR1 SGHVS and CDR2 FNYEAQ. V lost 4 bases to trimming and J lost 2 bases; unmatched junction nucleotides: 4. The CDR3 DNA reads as TGTGCCAGCAGCTCCTGGACAGGGCCCTACGAGCAGTACTTC. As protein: CASSSWTGPYEQYF. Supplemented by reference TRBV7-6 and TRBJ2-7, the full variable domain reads GAGVSQSPRYKVTKRGQDVALRCDPISGHVSLYWYRQALGQGPEFLTYFNYEAQQDKSGLPNDRFSAERPEGSISTLTIQRTEQRDSAMYRCASSSWTGPYEQYFGPGTRLTVT.

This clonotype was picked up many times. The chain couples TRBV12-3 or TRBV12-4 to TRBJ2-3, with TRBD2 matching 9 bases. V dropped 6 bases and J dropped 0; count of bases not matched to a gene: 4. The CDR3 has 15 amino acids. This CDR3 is CASSPGLASTDTQYF. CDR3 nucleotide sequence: TGTGCCAGCAGCCCGGGACTAGCTAGCACAGATACGCAGTATTTT.